This T cell receptor beta chain was captured in a study of cytomegalovirus exposure and HLA in healthy donors (dated by TCRdb to 2016 to 2017). Regarding the study in general: An earlier analysis of 587 of the donors reported 250 to 300 Gb of sequence data and 95 million to 120 million unique TCR beta sequences obtained from roughly 180 million T cells. A handful of DR-DQ haplotypes were handled as single units for association and clustering because linkage in the cohort was strong. Approximately 300 gigabases of sequencing data and around 85 million unique TCR sequences made up an early release that covered nearly 650 HLA-typed donors. The study aimed to test whether cataloging public T cell receptors could reveal signatures of past pathogen exposure. To predict cytomegalovirus infection status, the study brought together high-throughput TCR immunosequencing, statistical association of individual TCRs with disease status, and machine learning. The number of typed donors differed by locus: 629-630 for A, B, C, DRB1 and DQB1; some 500 for DQA1; 606 for DPA1; and about 450 for DPB1. Donor age, sex, ethnicity and CMV serostatus were compiled together with the repertoire data. In an earlier analysis of roughly 540 of the donors, high-throughput TCR beta sequencing was used to judge whether each TCR beta V gene segment behaved as functional or pseudogenic. Using immunosequencing, the study profiled T cell repertoires from 500 to 800 subjects and related those repertoires to cytomegalovirus serostatus. A later genetic analysis took genome-wide SNP genotypes for about 55% of the 666 donors and used that subset as a discovery cohort. Class I and class II HLA loci were covered by the typing at four-digit resolution. A later analysis re-analyzed previously published TCR beta repertoires from roughly 690 donors and added high-resolution HLA genotyping to study TCR occurrence patterns. Among a few hundred genotyped donors of the cohort, an average of about 240,000 unique TCR beta nucleotide sequences were sequenced per donor, roughly 18% of them non-productive. The later analysis used no new phenotypic data to find candidate immune exposures, relying instead on TCR beta sequences and their occurrence across donors. Along with the approximately 700-subject first cohort, a separate validation cohort of over 90 different subjects was used. Of the 300 to 450 genotyped donors, approximately 80% fell in the genetic ancestry cluster associated with self-reported Caucasian donors. Every discovery cohort repertoire had been produced on one sequencing platform.

Notes on this clone: Its target antigen remains unknown. Nothing much larger sits one base from this clone, and base qualities are not available.

The cohort comprised 710 or so healthy bone marrow donors. All cohort members were sampled while nominally healthy, although unrecorded immune exposures were likely present. The donor tested CMV seronegative and was one of the 352 seronegative cohort members. A peripheral blood sample was collected from each donor, and TCR beta sequencing was performed on peripheral blood mononuclear cells. Genomic DNA was extracted from the blood cell samples with the Qiagen DNeasy Blood Extraction Kit. Its CDR3 holds 14 amino acids, cysteine through phenylalanine. Left in the record is the CDR3 DNA by itself, 42 bases read in frame from the first base. Between the V and J ends, shortened by 1 base and 0 bases respectively, the junction contains 6 bases. As encoded in the germline V gene, CDR1 is SGHVS while CDR2 is FNYEAQ. The method was the immunoSEQ multiplex PCR assay. For the multiplex PCR, a mixture combining 60 forward primers for TCR Vbeta segments and 13 reverse primers for TCR Jbeta segments was used. The CDR3 region of rearranged TCR beta genes was amplified from genomic DNA by a multiplex PCR assay. On the Illumina HiSeq System, the amplified TCR beta libraries were sequenced as 87-base-pair reads. The paper's data handling went like this. In a later analysis, some 80 million unique TCR beta chains were counted across the roughly 700 repertoires, and approximately 11 million of these chains were shared by at least two donors. A nearest-neighbor algorithm error-corrected the raw reads and collapsed the reads into unique sequences, merging closely related sequences to remove PCR and sequencing errors. Alignment of CDR3 sequences to IMGT reference sequences was used to assign V, D and J gene segments. Each retained sequence needed at least a six-nucleotide match to both a V gene segment and a J gene segment. Rearrangements were classified as productive when the CDR3 lacked stop codons and remained in frame with V and J, and all other rearrangements were classified as non-productive. CDR3 was defined according to IMGT convention as the region running from the second conserved V-encoded cysteine to the conserved J-encoded phenylalanine. The earlier analysis of around 640 of the donors excluded sequences that lacked an unambiguous match to a single V gene segment. In an earlier analysis of around 590 of the donors, a V segment was called functional when productive rearrangements were above 56.7%, and segregating when the standard deviation between donors exceeded 5%. To diagnose cytomegalovirus status from the catalog of TCR beta chain sequences, a statistical classification framework was built. In a later analysis, TCR nucleotide sequences were compared against IMGT/GENE-DB human TR gene sequences so that V and J genes could be assigned. In a later analysis, CDR3 sequences and most-parsimonious VDJ recombination scenarios were assigned using the TCRdist pipeline. A later analysis defined each TCR beta chain by its CDR3 amino acid sequence plus V-gene family, and excluded reads lacking a unique V-gene family. To address suspected cross-contamination and a sequencing artifact, a later analysis removed 592 highly shared, low-generation-probability nucleotide sequences. In a later analysis, a clonal expansion index for each public chain was calculated from normalized within-repertoire ranks of inferred template counts. In a later analysis, generation probabilities were computed with a VDJ recombination model fitted to out-of-frame rearrangements, and the resulting probabilities were checked against IGoR. A later analysis scored TCR-TCR, TCR-HLA and TCR-CMV co-occurrence with hypergeometric tests, applying a repertoire-size bias correction to TCR pairs. To estimate false discovery rates, a later analysis permuted the HLA or CMV assignments 20 times. In a later analysis, co-occurring TCRs were grouped with DBSCAN, and TCRdist sequence similarity was added when clustering was performed within HLA-allele-positive subsets. Co-occurrence clustering excluded repertoires with fewer than 30,000 or more than 120,000 public chains, plus five with anomalous nucleotide sharing. This immuneACCESS table, as held by TCRdb, lists in-frame sequences with V and J called but not all clones. Of the missing ones, under half trace to an unresolved V gene in checked studies; the others have no known cause. V and J calls and clone size follow that table, whereas D and trimming were derived from the DNA. For this sample the table gives some 150,000 clones, of which roughly 80% were detected only once. About 4.7% of the sample lies in the top ten.

Broader findings and caveats from the paper: A later analysis found that HLA-associated TCR beta chains were more clonally expanded and had lower generation probabilities than equally common non-associated chains. The presence/absence analyses assumed that sequencing depth was roughly uniform across donors, and that assumption may not be true. The earlier analysis of about 600 of the donors excluded roughly 16 rarely observed V segments, including chromosome 9 orphons, because counts were too low. According to a later analysis, most CMV-associated TCR beta chains appeared to be HLA-restricted, and the HLA associations seemed to be driven largely by CMV exposure. Correlated functional status among segregating V segments might reflect linkage disequilibrium, but an unknown experimental factor could not be ruled out. In a later analysis, several top co-occurrence clusters were reported to appear linked to parvovirus B19, influenza, CMV and Epstein-Barr virus. Broadly in line with IMGT annotations, most TCR beta V segments showed up in productive rearrangements about 87% or about 30% of the time in an earlier analysis of 450 to 600 of the donors. Only TCR beta chains were sequenced in this cohort, and the absence of alpha or paired-chain data limited detectable features. An association between a missense DCLRE1C variant and V-gene and J-gene trimming of TCR beta chains was found in a later genetic analysis and replicated in an independent cohort. In vitro tests confirmed that three of the cytomegalovirus-associated TCR beta chains recognize cytomegalovirus antigens. A total of 150 to 200 TCR beta chains were listed by the study as associated with cytomegalovirus. The classifier was reported to diagnose cytomegalovirus status with high specificity and sensitivity in both the original cohort and the validation cohort. Because some donors lacked HLA typing at each locus, the association tests relied only on the typed subset. A further reported finding was that TCR beta sequences accurately predicted the HLA-A and HLA-B alleles for most subjects in the first cohort. In a later analysis, TCR association rates were found to vary across HLA loci, with the most associated TCRs seen for DRB1 alleles and the fewest for HLA-C alleles. Across donors, most TCR sequences were observed very rarely, whereas some public TCRs were present in many individuals. The authors suggested that the approach could potentially be extended to other disease states and immunological phenotypes. When HLA alleles, especially DR and DQ, strongly co-occurred, TCR associations were difficult to assign to individual alleles. A cluster of highly shared sequence variants was judged likely to be a technical artifact of the sequencing pipeline. A later genetic analysis reported fewer N-insertions in productive TCRs among donors in an Asian-associated ancestry cluster than the roughly 700-donor mean. Some IMGT-functional V segments, including TRBV6-2 and TRBV6-3, could not be distinguished by the 87-base-pair reads and were therefore excluded. CMV serostatus was the only immune exposure information available for the cohort. Specific HLA alleles were associated with 15,000 to 20,000 TCR beta sequences at a false discovery rate of 0.05 in a later analysis.

Sequenced material: PBMCs. The rearranged segments are TRBV7-6 and TRBJ2-5; matching of 6 bases hints at TRBD2 as the D gene. This TCR came from a male donor in good health and CMV-seronegative. The DNA sequence reads TGTGCCAGCAGCTTAGGGGGGGACCAAGAGACCCAGTACTTC. The resulting protein is CASSLGGDQETQYF.